A single sample is the source of the 7 T cell receptor beta chains below, sequenced in a study of neurological immune-mediated disorders. One entry per CDR3 protein, called by TCRdb with MiXCR from the 5' RACE reads. The sample contains over 40,000 distinct CDR3 sequences, nearly 6.5% of which appear only once. Sequenced input: CD4+ T cells from blood. These receptors all stem from a woman in her 40s in good health.

This clonotype was seen many times. The chain combines TRBV9 with TRBJ2-3; 8 bases are a match to TRBD1. V dropped 0 bases and J dropped 2; count of bases not matched to a gene: 5. The CDR3 has 16 residues. Germline V gene lookup returns CDR1 SGDLS and CDR2 YYNGEE. The CDR3 sequence: CASSVDRTGPTDTQYF. The DNA of the CDR3 is TGTGCCAGCAGCGTAGACAGGACAGGGCCCACAGATACGCAGTATTTT.

This clonotype was detected many times. The chain employs TRBV5-1 and TRBJ2-3; 12 nucleotides line up with TRBD2. The CDR3 extends over 17 amino acids. The germline gives CDR1 SGHRS, CDR2 YFSETQ. The V gene end was trimmed by 2 bases and the J gene end by 3 bases; junction bases not matched to a gene: 7. CDR3 in amino acids: CASSFHPTSGRTDTQYF. DNA for the CDR3: TGCGCCAGCAGCTTCCATCCGACTAGCGGGAGAACAGATACGCAGTATTTT.

Many counts were recorded for this clonotype. The J gene is TRBJ2-7, the V gene TRBV18, with TRBD1 matching over 10 bases. Germline trimming cut 4 bases from V and 6 bases from J; bases unmatched to any gene: 12. The V gene's germline CDR1 is KGHSH and CDR2 LQKENI. The CDR3 loop spans 16 amino acids. The CDR3, as DNA: TGTGCCAGCTCACGAGTATTATCGGGACAGGGGACCGAGCAGTACTTC. This encodes CASSRVLSGQGTEQYF. Full variable domain (missing parts from reference TRBV18 and TRBJ2-7): NAGVMQNPRHLVRRRGQEARLRCSPMKGHSHVYWYRQLPEEGLKFMVYLQKENIIDESGMPKERFSAEFPKEGPSILRIQQVVRGDSAAYFCASSRVLSGQGTEQYFGPGTRLTVT.

Ten or more counts support this clonotype. This rearrangement joins TRBV5-6 to TRBJ1-1; D gene uncertain. With 4 bases removed from V and 1 base from J, the gap between germline ends came to 17 bases. The CDR3 runs 16 residues. Germline V CDR1 and CDR2: SGHDT, YYEEEE. CDR3 in amino acids: CASSNRANTRNTEAFF. The CDR3 region has the DNA TGTGCCAGCAGCAATAGGGCGAACACCCGGAACACTGAAGCTTTCTTT. Using reference TRBV5-6 and TRBJ1-1 for the parts outside the CDR3, the full variable domain is DAGVTQSPTHLIKTRGQQVTLRCSPKSGHDTVSWYQQALGQGPQFIFQYYEEEERQRGNFPDRFSGHQFPNYSSELNVNALLLGDSALYLCASSNRANTRNTEAFFGQGTRLTVV.

The sample holds many counts of this clonotype. The chain combines TRBV4-1 with TRBJ2-1; 7 bases match TRBD2. This CDR3 is built from 15 residues. The germline V gene has CDR1 MGHRA and CDR2 YSYEKL. V lost 2 bases and J lost 9; bases outside the gene matches: 10. This CDR3 reads CASSQTSGAGSEQFF. In nucleotides, the CDR3 is TGCGCCAGCAGCCAAACCTCAGGAGCGGGAAGTGAGCAGTTCTTC.

There are many counts of this clonotype. The CDR3: CSATNPGLAGTDRAKNIQYF. The CDR3 region has the DNA TGCAGTGCCACTAACCCGGGACTAGCGGGGACAGATCGAGCCAAAAACATTCAGTACTTC. The rearrangement uses TRBV20-1 and TRBJ2-4, with TRBD2 identical over 13 bases. The CDR3 consists of 20 residues. From germline, CDR1 is DFQATT and CDR2 SNEGSKA (reference sequence). The V segment lost 6 bases and the J segment 0 bases; nucleotides outside the gene matches: 17.

This clonotype came up many times. In DNA, the CDR3 is TGCAGCGCCGAGGGCGGGAGAACCTACAATGAGCAGTTCTTC. It specifies CSAEGGRTYNEQFF. This chain joins TRBV29-1 and TRBJ2-1, with 7 positions matching TRBD2. This CDR3 has 14 amino acids. Trimming removed 7 bases from V and 2 bases from J; junction bases left unmatched: 8. Per germline, CDR1 SQVTM and CDR2 ANQGSEA.